The 22 T cell receptor beta chains in this list originate from one sample, sequenced in a study of cytomegalovirus exposure and HLA in healthy donors. A multiplex PCR was run with 60 Vbeta primers and 13 Jbeta primers. The protocol was immunoSEQ multiplex PCR, while the TCRdb copy is restricted to in-frame clones and leaves out a portion. This sample has around 150,000 clones, with more than 70% found just once. The material sequenced was PBMCs. The origin of the receptors is a male donor in good health and CMV-seronegative.

The gene calls are TRBV19 and TRBJ2-1, with 14 nucleotides matching TRBD2. V was clipped by 7 bases and J by 8 bases; unmatched bases: 7. The CDR3 is made up of 15 amino acids. Per the germline V gene, CDR1 is LNHDA and CDR2 is SQIVND (reference sequence). The CDR3: CASTSTSGRVYEQFF. In nucleotides, the CDR3 is TGTGCCAGTACCTCGACTAGCGGGAGGGTGTATGAGCAGTTCTTC.

In this sample, this clone turned up once. This chain links TRBV29-1 with TRBJ2-1, with 12 nucleotides matching TRBD1. V gave up 7 bases and J gave up 8 bases; unmatched junction bases: 3. Germline lookup yields CDR1 SQVTM and CDR2 ANQGSEA. CDR3 length: 12 residues. The CDR3 nucleotides are TGCAGCGCGGGACAGGGGGCATATGAGCAGTTCTTC. This translates into CSAGQGAYEQFF.

The rearrangement joins TRBV5-1 to TRBJ2-7, with D perhaps TRBD2 (7 bases). Per the germline V gene, CDR1 is SGHRS and CDR2 is YFSETQ. The CDR3 covers 14 residues. V was shortened by 3 bases and J by 6 bases, with 16 bases between the two germline ends. The CDR3 loop reads CASSSPGGAGEQYF. DNA for the CDR3: TGCGCCAGCAGCTCCCCTGGGGGGGCCGGCGAGCAGTACTTC.

This clone has just one count. The V gene is TRBV7-3, the J gene TRBJ2-3, with 7 bases fitting TRBD1. V was pared by 5 bases and J by 5 bases, with 7 bases of the junction left unmatched. CDR1 is SGHTA, CDR2 FQGTGA, per germline. The CDR3 has 14 amino acids. CDR3 amino acids: CASSKRTGLDTQYF. The CDR3 DNA is TGTGCCAGCAGCAAACGGACAGGTCTAGATACGCAGTATTTT.

The V call is TRBV7-7, the J call TRBJ2-3; no clear D. Deletions cut 5 bases from V and 3 bases from J, with 12 bases between. Germline loops: CDR1 SSHAT, CDR2 FNYEAQ (reference sequence). The length of the CDR3 is 14 residues. The CDR3 reads CASSRRPGTDTQYF. CDR3 coding DNA: TGTGCCAGCAGCCGGAGACCCGGGACAGATACGCAGTATTTT.

The rearrangement links TRBV27 to TRBJ1-3, with unresolved D. The germline CDR1 and CDR2 sequences are MNHEY and SMNVEV (reference sequence). This CDR3 spans 13 amino acids. V was pared by 1 base and J by 8 bases, with 9 bases between. The CDR3 DNA is TGTGCCAGCAGTTTATGGGTGGGAGACACCATATATTTT. Translation: CASSLWVGDTIYF.

The sample holds one count of this clone. The chain employs TRBV7-9 and TRBJ1-4; D gene uncertain. Germline V gene lookup returns CDR1 SEHNR and CDR2 FQNEAQ (reference sequence). This CDR3 is 15 amino acids long. Trimming pared 5 bases from V and 5 bases from J, leaving 15 bases between. The CDR3 here is CASSLDEAPNEKLFF. The CDR3 bases are TGTGCCAGCAGCCTCGATGAGGCCCCAAATGAAAAACTGTTTTTT.

This clone came up a few times. The chain uses TRBV6-6 and TRBJ2-1; 12 bases fit TRBD2. V trimming: 6 bases; J trimming: 8 bases; junction bases outside the gene matches: 5. The CDR3 runs to 14 residues. Germline-derived CDR1 and CDR2 are MNHNY and SVGAGI (reference sequence). Here the CDR3 reads CASSLAGGGDEQFF. CDR3 sequence (DNA): TGTGCCAGCAGCCTAGCGGGGGGGGGCGATGAGCAGTTCTTC.

Only one count was recorded for this clone. This rearrangement joins TRBV28 to TRBJ2-7; 7 bases are a match to TRBD1. This CDR3 is 14 amino acids long. Losses at the gene ends were 5 bases for V and 1 base for J; bases not matched to a gene: 5. CDR1 is MDHEN, CDR2 SYDVKM, per germline. The CDR3: CASSIRQGSYEQYF. CDR3 coding DNA: TGTGCCAGCAGTATAAGACAGGGTTCCTACGAGCAGTACTTC.

This clone appeared a few times. The CDR3 bases are TGTGCCAGCAGTTCAGGGGTGAACACTGAAGCTTTCTTT. It codes for CASSSGVNTEAFF. The chain combines TRBV6-6 with TRBJ1-1, with D possibly TRBD1 on 6 matching bases. The germline V and J ends were trimmed by 4 bases and 0 bases, with 6 bases remaining between them. Germline lookup yields CDR1 MNHNY and CDR2 SVGAGI (reference sequence). This CDR3 contains 13 residues.

J is TRBJ2-3 and V is TRBV28, with TRBD1 matching 7 bases. Unmatched junction bases numbered 9, after V lost 5 bases and J lost 4 bases. Germline V gene sequence: CDR1 MDHEN, CDR2 SYDVKM. This CDR3 is 15 amino acids long. The chain's CDR3 is CASSPDRDSADTQYF. CDR3 sequence (DNA): TGTGCCAGCAGTCCCGACCGGGACAGCGCAGATACGCAGTATTTT.

This sequence joins TRBV19 and TRBJ1-5; the match to TRBD1 covers 8 bases. Germline lookup yields CDR1 LNHDA and CDR2 SQIVND (reference sequence). Germline trimming cut 7 bases from V and 2 bases from J; bases unmatched to any gene: 7. The CDR3 runs to 15 residues. The CDR3 DNA reads as TGTGCCAGTAACAGGGGGGCAGGGGGCAATCAGCCCCAGCATTTT. This gives the protein CASNRGAGGNQPQHF.

The chain has TRBV10-3 and TRBJ2-1; 13 bases fit TRBD2. The CDR3 is 15 amino acids. The germline gives CDR1 ENHRY, CDR2 SYGVKD. With 5 bases clipped from V and 8 bases from J, the junction kept 6 bases outside the gene matches. CDR3 sequence (DNA): TGTGCCATCAGTCCGGGACTAGCGGGAAACGATGAGCAGTTCTTC. The encoded protein is CAISPGLAGNDEQFF.

This clone was observed a single time. The chain joins TRBV6-5 to TRBJ1-2, with unresolved D. Germline loops: CDR1 MNHEY, CDR2 SVGAGI. The V gene lost 2 bases and the J gene lost 7 bases, with 5 bases spanning the gap. The CDR3 length is 11 residues. CDR3 in amino acids: CASSYGSGYTF. CDR3 nucleotide sequence: TGTGCCAGCAGTTACGGTAGTGGCTACACCTTC.

This rearrangement joins TRBV18 to TRBJ1-6; 10 nucleotides line up with TRBD1. From germline, CDR1 is KGHSH and CDR2 LQKENI. The V and J ends lost 5 bases and 7 bases, in that order; junction bases with no gene match: 8. This CDR3 region has 16 residues. CDR3 amino acids: CASSKDRGGLNSPLHF. The CDR3, as DNA: TGTGCCAGCTCAAAGGACAGGGGGGGTTTAAATTCACCCCTCCACTTT.

The chain employs TRBV5-5 and TRBJ1-1; D call uncertain. Trimming cost V 4 bases and J 1 base, with 11 bases left between them. There are 14 residues in the CDR3. Germline V gives CDR1 SGHKS, CDR2 YYEKEE (reference sequence). In DNA, the CDR3 is TGTGCCAGCAGCCTACTTGGGCCGAACACTGAAGCTTTCTTT. This encodes CASSLLGPNTEAFF.

V gene TRBV28 combines with J gene TRBJ2-1; D perhaps matches TRBD2 (5 bases). This CDR3 spans 14 amino acids. Trimming took off 6 bases at V and 8 bases at J, with 17 bases between the two ends. Germline V CDR1 and CDR2: MDHEN, SYDVKM. The CDR3, as DNA: TGTGCCAGCAGAGTCGGGGTCGTAAGCGATGAGCAGTTCTTC. Its protein product is CASRVGVVSDEQFF.

This chain joins TRBV5-1 and TRBJ2-3; no clear D gene. The CDR3 contains 13 residues. The V end was cut by 1 base, the J end by 7 bases, with 10 bases between. Germline V gene data show CDR1 as SGHRS and CDR2 as YFSETQ. The CDR3 nucleotides are TGCGCCAGCAGCTTGAACACAATGAATACGCAGTATTTT. Its protein product is CASSLNTMNTQYF.

This chain uses TRBV29-1 with TRBJ1-1; 7 nucleotides agree with TRBD1. The V segment lost 6 bases and the J segment 1 base; nucleotides outside the gene matches: 5. Germline CDR1 and CDR2: SQVTM and ANQGSEA. There are 13 residues in the CDR3. The CDR3 sequence is CSVGQGGNTEAFF. The CDR3 DNA sequence: TGCAGCGTGGGGCAGGGGGGGAACACTGAAGCTTTCTTT.

This chain connects TRBV7-2 to TRBJ1-5, with D unclear. The germline V and J ends were trimmed by 5 bases and 1 base, with 12 bases remaining between them. CDR3 length: 15 amino acids. CDR1 is SGHTA and CDR2 is FQGNSA in the germline V gene. The CDR3 nucleotides are TGTGCCAGCAGCCCTGAGGCCAGAAGCAATCAGCCCCAGCATTTT. This translates into CASSPEARSNQPQHF.

The CDR3 region is CASSAGPQGTYEQYF. CDR3 coding DNA: TGTGCCAGCAGCGCCGGCCCGCAGGGAACCTACGAGCAGTACTTC. This chain connects TRBV5-4 to TRBJ2-7, with a weak D call TRBD1 (5 bases). Germline V gene sequence: CDR1 SGHNT, CDR2 YYREEE (reference sequence). The CDR3 runs 15 residues. The ends were cut back, 4 bases at V and 2 bases at J, with 16 bases in the middle.

This clone was detected only once. The chain recombines TRBV7-9 with TRBJ2-7; TRBD2 matches at 7 bases. The CDR3 contains 12 residues. V was pared by 6 bases and J by 7 bases, with 6 bases of the junction left unmatched. In germline, CDR1 is SEHNR, CDR2 FQNEAQ (reference sequence). CDR3 nucleotides: TGTGCCAGCAGGCTGACCGGGGGGGAGCAGTACTTC. Protein: CASRLTGGEQYF.